This T cell receptor beta chain was observed in a study of T cells in Graves' hyperthyroidism and ophthalmopathy. In this sample, this clonotype turned up a few times. Its cognate antigen is unknown. The length of the CDR3 is 13 residues. The V and J ends lost 3 bases and 6 bases respectively, with 9 bases between them. Study observations and caveats: Clonotypes that were expanded in thyroid above 0.001 mostly appeared in blood too.

The TCR beta CDR3 regions underwent amplification using RNA transcripts as the source. A first-round RT-PCR of the TCR CDR3 used the HTBI primer set. TCRdb redid the calling of the multiplex PCR reads with MiXCR, one entry per CDR3 protein. The table shows about 200,000 distinct CDR3 sequences, with around a sixth occurring only once. This TCR was sampled from a woman in her forties or fifties with Graves' hyperthyroidism. The sequencing sample was made of blood. The chain combines TRBV12-3 or TRBV12-4 with TRBJ2-1; TRBD2 is a possible D gene (6 bases). The CDR3 region is CASSLGTRNEQFF. For the CDR3, the DNA is TGTGCCAGCAGTTTGGGGACTCGCAATGAGCAGTTCTTC.